The present TCR beta chain was sequenced within a study of Tregs in tolerant kidney transplant recipients. TCRdb keeps only in-frame clones here, not all; method: immunoSEQ multiplex PCR. The sample includes 200,000 to 300,000 clones, 84% of them seen just once. This CDR3 region has 16 residues. Trimming left V 2 bases short and J 0 bases short, with 15 bases between. CDR1 is SGHKS, CDR2 YYEKEE, per germline (reference sequence). Source material: CD4+ T cells from blood. The rearrangement uses TRBV5-5 and TRBJ2-7; D is uncertain. The clonotype originates from a human donor in good health. The CDR3 reads CASSFSPLASSYEQYF. The CDR3 DNA reads as TGTGCCAGCAGCTTTAGTCCTTTGGCCAGCTCCTACGAGCAGTACTTC.